This is a list of T cell receptor beta chains from one sample in a study of cytomegalovirus exposure and HLA in healthy donors. Here immunoSEQ multiplex PCR was the method, and the copy in TCRdb shows in-frame clones only, minus some. Among approximately 160,000 clones listed, over 80% were seen once. Specimen: PBMCs. Receptors originate from a girl between 10 and 17 years old in good health and CMV-seropositive. Each CDR3 is given with its conserved first and last residue. Fields, in order: clone size, D gene, V gene, J gene, CDR3 DNA, CDR3 protein. A D gene is named only where the DNA matches it firmly. Not all rows give a size; the values are once, few, many and, for expanded clones, a class.

abundance: once
d_gene: .
v_gene: TRBV4-2
j_gene: TRBJ2-2
CDR3nt: TGTGCCAGCAGCCAAGCTAATCGTCTAGTGGGAACCGGGGAGCTGTTTTTT
CDR3aa: CASSQANRLVGTGELFF

abundance: .
d_gene: TRBD1
v_gene: TRBV19
j_gene: TRBJ2-7
CDR3nt: TGTGCCAGTAGTTTGGGACAGGACTCCTACGAGCAGTACTTC
CDR3aa: CASSLGQDSYEQYF

abundance: .
d_gene: TRBD1
v_gene: TRBV7-8
j_gene: TRBJ1-5
CDR3nt: TGTGCCAGCAGCTTACGACAGGGTCAGCCCCAGCATTTT
CDR3aa: CASSLRQGQPQHF

abundance: .
d_gene: TRBD1
v_gene: TRBV7-9
j_gene: TRBJ1-5
CDR3nt: TGTGCCAGCAGCACCGGGACAGAGAACAATCAGCCCCAGCATTTT
CDR3aa: CASSTGTENNQPQHF

abundance: .
d_gene: .
v_gene: TRBV19
j_gene: TRBJ1-4
CDR3nt: TGTGCCAGTAGGTCAGGGCTAGGGGGAAAACTGTTTTTT
CDR3aa: CASRSGLGGKLFF

abundance: .
d_gene: TRBD1
v_gene: TRBV28
j_gene: TRBJ1-4
CDR3nt: TGTGCCAGCAGTTTTCGGGACAGGGATGAAAAACTGTTTTTT
CDR3aa: CASSFRDRDEKLFF

abundance: .
d_gene: .
v_gene: TRBV9
j_gene: TRBJ2-4
CDR3nt: TGTGCCAGCAGCGTGGAAGGAGGCAATCAAAACATTCAGTACTTC
CDR3aa: CASSVEGGNQNIQYF

abundance: once
d_gene: TRBD2
v_gene: TRBV7-9
j_gene: TRBJ2-1
CDR3nt: TGTGCCAGCAGCTTACGACTAGCGGGAGACAATGAGCAGTTCTTC
CDR3aa: CASSLRLAGDNEQFF

abundance: once
d_gene: TRBD2
v_gene: TRBV11-3
j_gene: TRBJ2-1
CDR3nt: TGTGCCAGCAGCCCTGGGACTATTTCTGAGCAGTTCTTC
CDR3aa: CASSPGTISEQFF

abundance: .
d_gene: .
v_gene: TRBV6-1
j_gene: TRBJ2-7
CDR3nt: TGTGCCAGCACCTCCGGACTGACGTCGTGGTACGAGCAGTACTTC
CDR3aa: CASTSGLTSWYEQYF

abundance: .
d_gene: TRBD1
v_gene: TRBV28
j_gene: TRBJ1-3
CDR3nt: TGTGCCAGCAGCTGGGACAGGCCGACCTCTGGAAACACCATATATTTT
CDR3aa: CASSWDRPTSGNTIYF

abundance: .
d_gene: .
v_gene: TRBV5-6
j_gene: TRBJ1-4
CDR3nt: TGTGCCAGCAGCTCCGGGGGTAATGAAAAACTGTTTTTT
CDR3aa: CASSSGGNEKLFF

abundance: few
d_gene: TRBD1
v_gene: TRBV5-4
j_gene: TRBJ1-1
CDR3nt: TGTGCCAGCAGCTTGGAAGGGGGCTATACTGAAGCTTTCTTT
CDR3aa: CASSLEGGYTEAFF

abundance: .
d_gene: .
v_gene: TRBV15
j_gene: TRBJ1-5
CDR3nt: TGTGCCACCAGCAGAGCGAGCAATCAGCCCCAGCATTTT
CDR3aa: CATSRASNQPQHF

abundance: .
d_gene: .
v_gene: TRBV5-6
j_gene: TRBJ1-5
CDR3nt: TGTGCCAGCAGCTTGAGGCCAGGTCGAAAACAGCCCCAGCATTTT
CDR3aa: CASSLRPGRKQPQHF

abundance: few
d_gene: TRBD1
v_gene: TRBV4-3
j_gene: TRBJ1-1
CDR3nt: TGCGCCAGCAGCCACGGTAGACAGGGGATAGACACTGAAGCTTTCTTT
CDR3aa: CASSHGRQGIDTEAFF

abundance: .
d_gene: TRBD2
v_gene: TRBV27
j_gene: TRBJ2-1
CDR3nt: TGTGCCAGCAGTTGGGGGGCGGGAGGGCCACACAATGAGCAGTTCTTC
CDR3aa: CASSWGAGGPHNEQFF

abundance: .
d_gene: TRBD2
v_gene: TRBV7-6
j_gene: TRBJ2-2
CDR3nt: TGTGCCAGCAGCCTTCTAGCGGGAGCGGCCGGGGAGCTGTTTTTT
CDR3aa: CASSLLAGAAGELFF

abundance: .
d_gene: .
v_gene: TRBV6-1
j_gene: TRBJ1-4
CDR3nt: TGTGCCAGCAGCCGACAGGCAACTAATGAAAAACTGTTTTTT
CDR3aa: CASSRQATNEKLFF

abundance: once
d_gene: .
v_gene: TRBV6-5
j_gene: TRBJ2-7
CDR3nt: TGTGCCAGCAGTCATCCCGGGTTTTCCTACGAGCAGTACTTC
CDR3aa: CASSHPGFSYEQYF

abundance: .
d_gene: .
v_gene: TRBV1
j_gene: TRBJ2-7
CDR3nt: TGCACCAGCAGCCATAAGCGTTATTACGAGCAGTACTTC
CDR3aa: CTSSHKRYYEQYF

abundance: .
d_gene: .
v_gene: TRBV5-1
j_gene: TRBJ2-7
CDR3nt: TGCGCCAGCAGCTCCCCATTGGCTAGCGCAACCTACGAGCAGTACTTC
CDR3aa: CASSSPLASATYEQYF

abundance: .
d_gene: .
v_gene: TRBV28
j_gene: TRBJ2-2
CDR3nt: TGTGCCAGCAGTGGAGGGTGGGGCTGGGCCGGGGAGCTGTTTTTT
CDR3aa: CASSGGWGWAGELFF

abundance: .
d_gene: .
v_gene: TRBV9
j_gene: TRBJ2-7
CDR3nt: TGTGCCAGCAGTCCACTCGGTGCGGGAAGGGGCGAGCAGTACTTC
CDR3aa: CASSPLGAGRGEQYF

abundance: .
d_gene: .
v_gene: TRBV29-1
j_gene: TRBJ1-3
CDR3nt: TGCAGCGTTGCGGGGAACGACACCATATATTTT
CDR3aa: CSVAGNDTIYF

abundance: .
d_gene: .
v_gene: TRBV5-6
j_gene: TRBJ2-7
CDR3nt: TGTGCCAGCAGCGGGGGCCTCGGGGTGCGCGAGCAGTACTTC
CDR3aa: CASSGGLGVREQYF

abundance: once
d_gene: TRBD1
v_gene: TRBV7-2
j_gene: TRBJ1-3
CDR3nt: TGTGCCAGCAGCCTAGGACAGGTTCGCTCTGGAAACACCATATATTTT
CDR3aa: CASSLGQVRSGNTIYF

abundance: .
d_gene: TRBD1
v_gene: TRBV28
j_gene: TRBJ1-5
CDR3nt: TGTGCCAGCAGTTTCCCGGACAGGGGGCGGGATCAGCCCCAGCATTTT
CDR3aa: CASSFPDRGRDQPQHF

abundance: few
d_gene: TRBD2
v_gene: TRBV5-1
j_gene: TRBJ2-1
CDR3nt: TGCGCCAGCAGCCTTAGCGGGGCCTACAATGAGCAGTTCTTC
CDR3aa: CASSLSGAYNEQFF

abundance: once
d_gene: .
v_gene: TRBV2
j_gene: TRBJ2-7
CDR3nt: TGTGCCAGCAGTCGGACAGAGGGAAGCTACGAGCAGTACTTC
CDR3aa: CASSRTEGSYEQYF